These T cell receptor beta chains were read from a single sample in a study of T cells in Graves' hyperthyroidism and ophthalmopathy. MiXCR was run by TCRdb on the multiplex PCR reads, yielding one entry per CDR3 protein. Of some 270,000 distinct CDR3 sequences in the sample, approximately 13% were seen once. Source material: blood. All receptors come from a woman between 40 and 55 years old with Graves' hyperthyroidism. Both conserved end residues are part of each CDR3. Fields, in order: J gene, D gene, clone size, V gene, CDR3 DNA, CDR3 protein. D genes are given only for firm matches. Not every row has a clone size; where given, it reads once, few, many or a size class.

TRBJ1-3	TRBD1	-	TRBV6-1	TGTGCCAGCAGAGAAGCCCCCCCGGGACAGGGATTCGCAAACACCATATATTTT	CASREAPPGQGFANTIYF
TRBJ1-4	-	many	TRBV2	TGTGCCAGCAGGATGGGAGCTTGGGAAAAACTGTTTTTT	CASRMGAWEKLFF
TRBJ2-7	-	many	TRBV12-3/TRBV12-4	TGTGCCAGCAGTCCCCGACAGGTCGAGGAGCAGTACTTC	CASSPRQVEEQYF
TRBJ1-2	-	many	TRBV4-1	TGCGCCAGCAGCCAAGAATTAACACGGAACTATGGCTACACCTTC	CASSQELTRNYGYTF
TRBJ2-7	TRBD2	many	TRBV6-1	TGTGCCAGCAGTTGGACTAGCAGGTCCTACGAGCAGTACTTC	CASSWTSRSYEQYF
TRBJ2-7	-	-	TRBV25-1	TGTGCCAGCAGTGAATTCCTTGGAACTTACGAGCAGTACTTC	CASSEFLGTYEQYF
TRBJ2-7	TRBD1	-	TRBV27	TGTGCCAGCAGTTTGCGGAAGGGACAGGGCTACGAGCAGTACTTC	CASSLRKGQGYEQYF
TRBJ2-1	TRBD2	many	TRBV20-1	TGCAGTGCTCGACCCTGGACTAGCGGGAGGGCCAACGAGCAGTTCTTC	CSARPWTSGRANEQFF
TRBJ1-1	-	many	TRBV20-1	TGCAGTGCCAAGTGGGGGGTGTACACTGAAGCTTTCTTT	CSAKWGVYTEAFF
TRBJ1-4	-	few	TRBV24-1	TGTGCCACCTCGGATAATAATGAAAAACTGTTTTTT	CATSDNNEKLFF
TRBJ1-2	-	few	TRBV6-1	TGTGCCAGCAGTGAATCCTCTTCGGGGAGGGGTGTCTATGGCTACACCTTC	CASSESSSGRGVYGYTF
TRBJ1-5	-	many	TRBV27	TGTGCCAGCACTAAACTAGGGGTTAGCAATCAGCCCCAGCATTTT	CASTKLGVSNQPQHF
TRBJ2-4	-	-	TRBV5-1	TGCGCCAGCAAGGGAGTAGGCGGAAACATTCAGTACTTC	CASKGVGGNIQYF
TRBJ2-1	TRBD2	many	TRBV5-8	TGTGCCAGCAGCTTATCCGGACTAGCGGGATATGAGCAGTTCTTC	CASSLSGLAGYEQFF
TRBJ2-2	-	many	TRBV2	TGTGCCAGCAGTGAAGGACGGGGTTTGGCCGGGGAGCTGTTTTTT	CASSEGRGLAGELFF
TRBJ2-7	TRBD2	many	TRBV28	TGTGCCAGCAGTTTATGGGGACTAGCGGGCGCCTACGAGCAGTACTTC	CASSLWGLAGAYEQYF
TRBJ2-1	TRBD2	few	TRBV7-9	TGTGCCAGCAGTCACCCCCCTCCGGGCGGGAGCTCCTACAATGAGCAGTTCTTC	CASSHPPPGGSSYNEQFF
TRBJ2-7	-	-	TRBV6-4	TGTGCCAGCAGTACCTCCCCCCTCAAGCAGTACTTC	CASSTSPLKQYF
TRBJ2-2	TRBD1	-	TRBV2	TGTGCCAGCAGTGGGACAGGGGCAGCGGGAACCACCGGGGAGCTGTTTTTT	CASSGTGAAGTTGELFF
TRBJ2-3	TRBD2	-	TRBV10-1	TGCGCCAGCAGCGGGAGGGCTTCTAGCACAGATACGCAGTATTTT	CASSGRASSTDTQYF
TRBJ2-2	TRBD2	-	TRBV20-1	TGCAGTGCTAGTTCCCCATGGACTAGCGGAAACACCGGGGAGCTGTTTTTT	CSASSPWTSGNTGELFF
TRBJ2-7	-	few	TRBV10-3	TGTGCCTCTGGGCGTGGGTTGACCCTGGACCCCTCTACCTACGAGCAGTACTTC	CASGRGLTLDPSTYEQYF
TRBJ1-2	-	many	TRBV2	TGTGCCAGTCACCCTAGTGGGGTTAGCTACACCTTC	CASHPSGVSYTF
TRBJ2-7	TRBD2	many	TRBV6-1	TGTGCCAGCAGGAAGGGGTCTAGCGGGAACTCCTACGAGCAGTACTTC	CASRKGSSGNSYEQYF
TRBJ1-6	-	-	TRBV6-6	TGTGCCAGCAGTTACGGGGGGAATAATTCACCCCTCCACTTT	CASSYGGNNSPLHF
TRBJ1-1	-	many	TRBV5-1	TGCGCCAGCAGCACCCAGGGGATCCGCACTGAAGCTTTCTTT	CASSTQGIRTEAFF
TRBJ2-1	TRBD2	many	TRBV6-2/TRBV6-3	TGTGCCAGCACTGCGGGAGCTTACAATGAGCAGTTCTTC	CASTAGAYNEQFF
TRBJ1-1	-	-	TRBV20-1	TGCAGTGCTAGAGATAGCATAGACACTGAAGCTTTCTTT	CSARDSIDTEAFF
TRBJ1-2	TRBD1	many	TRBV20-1	TGCAGTGCTGAGGACAGGGGGGACTATGGCTACACCTTC	CSAEDRGDYGYTF
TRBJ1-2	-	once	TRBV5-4	TGTGCCAGCAGCTGGGGAGGGGGCTACACCTTC	CASSWGGGYTF
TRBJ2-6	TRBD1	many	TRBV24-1	TGTGCCACCAGTGATGGGACAGACTCTGGGGCCAACGTCCTGACTTTC	CATSDGTDSGANVLTF
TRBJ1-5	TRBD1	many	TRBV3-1	TGTGCCAGCAGCCAAGCGGTCAGGGGGCAGCCCCAGCATTTT	CASSQAVRGQPQHF
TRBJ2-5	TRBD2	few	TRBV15	TGTGCCACCAGCAGAGAGGCTAGCGGGGCACAAGAGACCCAGTACTTC	CATSREASGAQETQYF
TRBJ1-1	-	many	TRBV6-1	TGTGCCAGCAGAACCGCCGGGGGGCAAGCTTTCTTT	CASRTAGGQAFF
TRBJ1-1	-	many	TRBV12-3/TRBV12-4	TGTGCCAGCAGCGCACAGGGTGGCAACACTGAAGCTTTCTTT	CASSAQGGNTEAFF
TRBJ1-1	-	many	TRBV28	TGTGCCACGGGGGACACTGAAGCTTTCTTT	CATGDTEAFF
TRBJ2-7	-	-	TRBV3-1	TGTGCCAGCAGCCAAGGTTTTGTGGGAACCTACGAGCAGTACTTC	CASSQGFVGTYEQYF
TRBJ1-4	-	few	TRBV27	TGTGCCAGCAGTCTAGGGCCGACCCCTGAGAAACTGTTTTTT	CASSLGPTPEKLFF
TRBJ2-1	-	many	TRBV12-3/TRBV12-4	TGTGCCAGCAGGTTGGGAGGATGGAATGAGCAGTTCTTC	CASRLGGWNEQFF
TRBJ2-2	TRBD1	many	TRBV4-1	TGCGCCAGCAGTGGACAGGGCACCGGGGAGCTGTTTTTT	CASSGQGTGELFF